These 2 T cell receptor beta chains were all obtained from the same sample, sequenced in a study of cytomegalovirus exposure and HLA in healthy donors. Primers included in the PCR were 60 Vbeta and 13 Jbeta primers. Only in-frame clones appear in the TCRdb table, and some are missing; sequencing was by immunoSEQ multiplex PCR. This table holds fewer than 200,000 clones, about 80% found once. The sample consisted of PBMCs. The receptor source for this set is a girl aged 10 to 17 in good health and CMV-seropositive.

The rearrangement links TRBV28 to TRBJ2-7; weak D call: TRBD2 (7 bases). This CDR3 has 15 amino acids. Trimming left V 7 bases short and J 5 bases short, with 21 bases between. Germline V gene lookup returns CDR1 MDHEN and CDR2 SYDVKM. Written as DNA, the CDR3 is TGTGCCAGCAAACTTTTACGGGGGGCGAAAAACGAGCAGTACTTC. This gives the protein CASKLLRGAKNEQYF.

The rearrangement links TRBV28 to TRBJ2-7; TRBD1 matches at 9 bases. Germline CDR1 reads MDHEN; CDR2 reads SYDVKM. CDR3 length equals 13 residues. After removal of 7 bases from V and 5 bases from J, the junction contained 6 bases not matched to a gene. As DNA, the CDR3 is TGTGCCAGCAAGACAGGGGGACGAGACGAGCAGTACTTC. As protein: CASKTGGRDEQYF.